The rows below give T cell receptor beta chains drawn from one sample of a study of graft-versus-host responses after intestinal transplantation. Some clones are missing from TCRdb's copy, which holds only in-frame ones; the method was immunoSEQ multiplex PCR. The data contain more than 95,000 clones, roughly nine tenths of them singletons. These TCRs' antigens remain unknown. The input for sequencing was unstimulated CD4+ T cells sorted from spleen or lymph node cells, taken before intestinal transplant. The origin of the receptors is a human donor who received an intestinal transplant. Both conserved end residues are part of each CDR3. The order of the fields is CDR3 length, D gene, clone size, V gene, J gene, CDR3 DNA, CDR3 protein. A D gene is named only where the DNA matches it firmly. A row's size may be missing; if present it is once, few, many or a size class.

>13|NA|NA|TRBV6-9|TRBJ1-1
TGTGCCAGCAGTTATTCGATGGCAGATGAAGCTTTCTTT
CASSYSMADEAFF
>14|NA|NA|TRBV11-2|TRBJ1-1
TGTGCCAGCAGCTTAGCACTATCGGGGACTGAAGCTTTCTTT
CASSLALSGTEAFF
>17|TRBD2|NA|TRBV10-3|TRBJ2-1
TGTGCCATCAGTGAATACCTGGGCGGGAGGACCTACAATGAGCAGTTCTTC
CAISEYLGGRTYNEQFF
>17|TRBD1|once|TRBV7-9|TRBJ2-7
TGTGCCAGCAGCTTGGACCCAGGGGGCTTTAACTCCTACGAGCAGTACTTC
CASSLDPGGFNSYEQYF
>14|NA|NA|TRBV7-9|TRBJ1-1
TGTGCCAGCAGCTTCCGCGGATCAAACACTGAAGCTTTCTTT
CASSFRGSNTEAFF
>14|NA|NA|TRBV7-9|TRBJ2-7
TGTGCCAGCAGCTTAACATCCGGGTTCTACGAGCAGTACTTC
CASSLTSGFYEQYF
>18|TRBD2|NA|TRBV4-3|TRBJ2-7
TGCGCCAGCAGCCAAGTTGATGGGGCGGGGGGGCAGGTCTACGAGCAGTACTTC
CASSQVDGAGGQVYEQYF
>11|NA|NA|TRBV2|TRBJ1-1
TGTGCCAGCACAGGGAACACTGAAGCTTTCTTT
CASTGNTEAFF
>14|TRBD1|NA|TRBV4-1|TRBJ1-2
TGCGCCAGCAGCCAAAGGGACAGGCCATATGGCTACACCTTC
CASSQRDRPYGYTF
>18|NA|once|TRBV27|TRBJ1-6
TGTGCCAGCAGTTTAACGGCGGGGCAAAGCGCCTATAATTCACCCCTCCACTTT
CASSLTAGQSAYNSPLHF